These 6 T cell receptor beta chains share one sample of origin, sequenced in a study of cytomegalovirus exposure and HLA in healthy donors. The PCR used 60 Vbeta and 13 Jbeta primers. Assay used: immunoSEQ multiplex PCR; TCRdb lists only in-frame clones, some missing. Seen here are 150,000 to 200,000 clones, roughly 84% observed once, and the top ten hold 1.2%. Sequenced: PBMCs. Receptors originate from a girl aged 2 to 10 in good health and CMV-seropositive.

V and J are TRBV10-3 and TRBJ2-7; the match to TRBD1 covers 8 bases. The germline gives CDR1 ENHRY, CDR2 SYGVKD. CDR3 length equals 15 residues. J gave up 1 base and V 6 bases, and 8 bases lay outside the gene matches. For the CDR3, the DNA is TGTGCCATCAGCGCCGGGACAGGACTATCCTACGAGCAGTACTTC. As protein: CAISAGTGLSYEQYF.

This chain uses TRBV5-4 with TRBJ1-3; 8 nucleotides match TRBD1. This CDR3 has 18 amino acids. CDR1 and CDR2 from the germline V gene are SGHNT and YYREEE (reference sequence). With V trimmed by 4 bases and J by 3 bases, 15 bases remained unmatched. The CDR3 loop reads CASSGKEEQGDGGNTIYF. The CDR3 DNA is TGTGCCAGCAGCGGCAAAGAGGAACAGGGGGATGGTGGAAACACCATATATTTT.

The V call is TRBV10-2, the J call TRBJ2-7, with TRBD2 identical over 13 bases. CDR3 length equals 16 residues. CDR1 and CDR2 from the germline V gene are WSHSY and SAAADI. J lost 5 bases, V lost 4 bases, and 8 bases had no gene match. This chain's CDR3 is CASSVSGTSGANEQYF. The CDR3 DNA reads as TGCGCCAGCAGTGTAAGCGGGACTAGCGGGGCCAACGAGCAGTACTTC.

The rearrangement joins TRBV2 to TRBJ2-7, with 7 bases lining up with TRBD1. CDR3 length: 15 amino acids. After removal of 5 bases from V and 8 bases from J, the junction contained 15 bases not matched to a gene. CDR1 and CDR2 from the germline V gene are SNHLY and FYNNEI. CDR3 DNA sequence: TGTGCCAGCAGTACCGGGATGGTACAGGGGAGCAAGCAGTACTTC. This sequence encodes CASSTGMVQGSKQYF.

This chain links TRBV2 with TRBJ1-1, with D possibly TRBD1 on 6 matching bases. The CDR3 has 14 residues. Per the germline V gene, CDR1 is SNHLY and CDR2 is FYNNEI. V lost 8 bases to trimming and J lost 1 base, with 14 bases between them. This chain's CDR3 is CASSGVRGNTEAFF. The CDR3 DNA reads as TGTGCCAGCTCAGGGGTTCGGGGGAACACTGAAGCTTTCTTT.

V and J are TRBV25-1 and TRBJ2-7, with D unresolved. V was shortened by 4 bases and J by 6 bases, with 7 bases between the two germline ends. Germline CDR1 is MGHDK and CDR2 is SYGVNS. The CDR3 has 11 amino acids. CDR3 sequence reads: CASSAYFEQYF. The CDR3 nucleotides are TGTGCCAGCAGTGCATACTTCGAGCAGTACTTC.